A single sample gave rise to the 3 T cell receptor beta chains below, sequenced in a study of T cells in Graves' hyperthyroidism and ophthalmopathy. Amplification of TCR beta CDR3 regions used RNA as the template. TCR CDR3 underwent first-round RT-PCR with the HTBI primer set. TCRdb reprocessed the multiplex PCR reads with MiXCR, giving one entry per CDR3 protein. The sample lists around 350,000 distinct CDR3 sequences; around a quarter were seen once. The sample consisted of blood. The source of these receptors is a man aged 50-60 years with Graves' hyperthyroidism.

This clonotype was counted once. The chain carries TRBV20-1 and TRBJ2-7; 8 positions match TRBD2. The CDR3 length is 15 residues. The germline gives CDR1 DFQATT, CDR2 SNEGSKA (reference sequence). V gave up 3 bases and J gave up 0 bases; unmatched junction bases: 7. This CDR3 is CSASGSSGFSYEQYF. The CDR3 DNA is TGCAGTGCTAGTGGGTCTAGCGGGTTCTCCTACGAGCAGTACTTC.

This chain connects TRBV27 to TRBJ2-2; D is perhaps TRBD1 (6 bases). The length of the CDR3 is 14 residues. Between the trimmed V and J ends, which lost 6 bases and 6 bases, there was a span of 14 bases. Germline CDR1 reads MNHEY; CDR2 reads SMNVEV (reference sequence). The CDR3 is CASRGTPSAGELFF. CDR3 DNA sequence: TGTGCCAGCAGAGGGACACCCTCGGCCGGGGAGCTGTTTTTT.

This clonotype has ten or more counts. The rearrangement uses TRBV12-3 or TRBV12-4 and TRBJ2-5, with D possibly being TRBD1 (5 bases). This CDR3 spans 14 amino acids. The germline V and J ends were trimmed by 5 bases and 5 bases, with 15 bases remaining between them. The CDR3, as DNA: TGTGCCAGCAGTCCGCAGGGCTCGAGGGAGACCCAGTACTTC. Translated, it gives CASSPQGSRETQYF.